Given below is one TCR beta chain in context. This sample was taken from a study of blood T cell repertoires in COVID-19. Overall study: The study drew acute and convalescent COVID-19 samples from the United States, Italy and Spain. T cells, B-cell-depleted T cells, or PBMCs supplied cDNA or gDNA.

Authors' methods: Estimates of nucleated cell counts were drawn from the amplification of reference gene primers. Clones were read by immunoSEQ multiplex PCR, and TCRdb kept only the in-frame ones, dropping some. That table furnishes V, J and clone size, whereas the DNA furnished D and trimming. Of around 300,000 clones in the sample, 89% were seen once. CDR1 is LNHDA, CDR2 SQIVND, per germline (reference sequence). The J segment lost 3 bases and the V segment lost 7 bases, leaving 6 bases of the junction unmatched. The CDR3 spans 14 residues. The gene calls are TRBV19 and TRBJ1-1; 9 bases line up with TRBD1. The sequence derives from a man aged 50 to 59 with acute or convalescent COVID-19. Material: peripheral blood. The CDR3 is CASKYRDRDTEAFF. The CDR3 DNA reads as TGTGCCAGTAAATACCGGGACAGGGACACTGAAGCTTTCTTT.